A single sample is the source of the 9 T cell receptor beta chains below, sequenced in a study of blood T cell repertoires in COVID-19. Assay used: immunoSEQ multiplex PCR; TCRdb lists only in-frame clones, some missing. The sample lists about 300,000 clones, around 88% occurring once. The sample consisted of peripheral blood. These receptors were taken from a woman aged 50 to 60 with acute or convalescent COVID-19.

This rearrangement joins TRBV5-1 to TRBJ2-3, with 10 bases fitting TRBD2. CDR1 is SGHRS, CDR2 YFSETQ, per germline. Trimming removed 1 base from V and 6 bases from J; junction bases left unmatched: 5. The CDR3 length is 15 residues. CDR3 residues: CASSLSGRAEDTQYF. DNA of the CDR3: TGCGCCAGCAGCTTGAGCGGGAGGGCCGAGGATACGCAGTATTTT.

The CDR3 nucleotides are TGTGCCAGCAGCCCCCTAGGATCTGAGCAGTTCTTC. Its protein product is CASSPLGSEQFF. The J gene is TRBJ2-1, the V gene TRBV3-1 (or the pseudogene TRBV3-2); D remains unclear. Trimming left V 4 bases short and J 9 bases short, with 10 bases between. In germline, CDR1 is LGHDT, CDR2 YNNKEL (reference sequence). CDR3 size: 12 residues.

The chain employs TRBV28 and TRBJ1-5, with D perhaps TRBD1 (6 bases). The germline V gene encodes CDR1 MDHEN and CDR2 SYDVKM. The CDR3 is 14 residues long. V lost 6 bases and J 5 bases, leaving 14 bases between the germline ends. Here the CDR3 reads CASSTRTGYQPQHF. DNA for the CDR3: TGTGCCAGCAGCACCCGTACAGGGTATCAGCCCCAGCATTTT.

This chain links TRBV11-2 with TRBJ2-2; D ambiguous. The CDR3 totals 12 residues. Germline V gene sequence: CDR1 SGHAT, CDR2 FQNNGV. The ends were cut back, 3 bases at V and 10 bases at J, with 9 bases in the middle. Here the CDR3 DNA reads TGTGCCAGCAGCTTCGTCACTCAGGAGCTGTTTTTT. It specifies CASSFVTQELFF.

The rearrangement joins TRBV11-2 to TRBJ2-3; D possibly corresponds to TRBD2 (6 bases). Per the germline V gene, CDR1 is SGHAT and CDR2 is FQNNGV. This CDR3 comprises 14 residues. The V and J ends lost 7 bases and 4 bases respectively, with 15 bases between them. The CDR3 protein is CASNGGEFADTQYF. The DNA for the CDR3 is TGTGCCAGCAATGGAGGGGAGTTCGCAGATACGCAGTATTTT.

The J gene is TRBJ2-7, the V gene TRBV2; the D is unclear. Trimming took 8 bases from V and 3 from J, leaving 11 bases between them. CDR1 and CDR2 (germline): SNHLY, FYNNEI. This CDR3 region has 12 residues. CDR3 protein: CASGERLYEQYV. As DNA, the CDR3 is TGTGCCAGCGGAGAGAGGCTCTACGAGCAGTACGTC.

V usage is TRBV4-1 and J usage is TRBJ2-5; TRBD2 aligns across 8 bases. CDR1 and CDR2 (germline): MGHRA, YSYEKL. V was pared by 4 bases and J by 5 bases, with 3 bases of the junction left unmatched. The CDR3 is made up of 13 amino acids. The CDR3 region is CASSPPGGETQYF. CDR3 sequence (DNA): TGCGCCAGCAGCCCGCCGGGGGGGGAGACCCAGTACTTC.

V and J are TRBV2 and TRBJ2-5; TRBD1 agrees at 10 bases. V trimming: 4 bases; J trimming: 2 bases; junction bases outside the gene matches: 10. CDR3 length: 17 amino acids. The germline CDR1 and CDR2 sequences are SNHLY and FYNNEI. The CDR3 nucleotides read TGTGCCAGCAGTGCCGATTCGTCGGGACAGGGGCAAGAGACCCAGTACTTC. Translating it yields CASSADSSGQGQETQYF. Together with reference TRBV2 and TRBJ2-5, the CDR3 gives the full variable domain: EPEVTQTPSHQVTQMGQEVILRCVPISNHLYFYWYRQILGQKVEFLVSFYNNEISEKSEIFDDQFSVERPDGSNFTLKIRSTKLEDSAMYFCASSADSSGQGQETQYFGPGTRLLVL.

The genes are TRBV5-1 and TRBJ2-7, with 9 bases that match TRBD2. The ends lost 1 base at V and 1 base at J; junction bases unmatched: 0. The CDR3 runs 14 residues. Germline V gives CDR1 SGHRS, CDR2 YFSETQ. CDR3 coding DNA: TGCGCCAGCAGCTTGCTAGCGGGATCCTACGAGCAGTACTTC. As protein: CASSLLAGSYEQYF.